This T cell receptor (beta chain) came from a study of CD8 T cells in Susac syndrome. Trimming took 0 bases from V and 14 from J, leaving 12 bases between them. There are 11 residues in the CDR3. The V gene's germline CDR1 is SQVTM and CDR2 ANQGSEA. Reverse transcription used about 0.45 to 1 ug RNA and random hexamers. TCRdb reprocessed the immunoSEQ multiplex PCR reads via MiXCR and lists one record per CDR3 protein. This sample has 70,000 to 100,000 distinct CDR3 sequences, with 95% to 97% found just once. This chain connects TRBV29-1 to TRBJ2-3, with D possibly called TRBD1 or TRBD2 (6 bases each). The receptor's source is a human donor with Susac syndrome. Sequenced input: CD8+ T cells from PBMCs. The CDR3 nucleotides are TGCAGCGTTGAAGACGGGGGCCTAGTGTATTTT. Its protein product is CSVEDGGLVYF.